This T cell receptor (beta chain) originates from a study of a mutant IDH1 vaccine in newly diagnosed glioma. Overall study: Vaccination started 4-6 weeks after radiotherapy alone, or with temozolomide cycles.

V lost 2 bases and J lost 10, with 14 bases in between. The CDR3 has 13 amino acids. CDR1 is MNHEY, CDR2 SVGAGI, per germline. General study points: Apparently unrelated to pseudoprogression were changes in the top peripheral T cell clonotypes.

Sequencing used immunoSEQ multiplex PCR; TCRdb keeps in-frame clones, though not all of them. The data contain some 40,000 clones, roughly 71% of them seen just once; the ten biggest clones take up approximately 9.1%. The time point here: week 47, end of study. Each vaccine dose was 300 ug of mutant IDH1 20-mer peptide, with topical imiquimod. Patients had eight vaccinations, in weeks 1, 3, 5, 7, 11, 15, 19 and 23. A remark on this clone: Its antigen is not identified.

The V gene is TRBV6-5, the J gene TRBJ1-1; D might be TRBD1 (5 bases). The sequence was collected from a man in his forties or fifties with glioma. Sequenced here: PBMCs, sampled from a glioma patient whose treatment included an IDH1 peptide vaccine. CDR3 sequence: CASSYGAALRAFF. The CDR3 coding sequence is TGTGCCAGCAGTTACGGGGCAGCCCTGAGAGCTTTCTTT.